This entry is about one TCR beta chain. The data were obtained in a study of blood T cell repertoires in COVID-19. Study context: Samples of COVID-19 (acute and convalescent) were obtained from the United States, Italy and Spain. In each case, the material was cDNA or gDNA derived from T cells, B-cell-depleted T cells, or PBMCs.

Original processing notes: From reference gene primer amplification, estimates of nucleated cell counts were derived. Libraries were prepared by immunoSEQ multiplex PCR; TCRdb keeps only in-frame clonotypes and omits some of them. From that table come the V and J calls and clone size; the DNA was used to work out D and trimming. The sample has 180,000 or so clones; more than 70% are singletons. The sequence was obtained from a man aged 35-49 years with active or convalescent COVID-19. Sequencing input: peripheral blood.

In DNA form, the CDR3 reads TGTGCCAGCAGCCCACCCGGACAGACTAACACCATATATTTT. It yields the protein CASSPPGQTNTIYF. V gene TRBV6-6 combines with J gene TRBJ1-3, with a weak D call TRBD1 (6 bases). The CDR3 is 14 residues long. The V gene lost 6 bases and the J gene lost 7 bases, with 16 bases spanning the gap. Per germline, CDR1 MNHNY and CDR2 SVGAGI (reference sequence).